The clone carrying this TCR beta chain was observed a handful of times. Its antigen remains unidentified. The authors extracted RNA and reverse transcribed it into cDNA as the sequencing template. TCRdb's table, derived via immunoSEQ multiplex PCR, lists solely in-frame clones and lacks some. In the table there are some 200,000 clones, roughly 62% of which are singletons. Treatment meaning: oral pan-JAK inhibitor, 5-10 mg twice daily. This specimen belongs to a study of CD8+ T cells in alopecia areata. Study conclusions and caveats: The treated group had a single nonresponder, limiting CD8+ expansion-response conclusions.

The germline V gene has CDR1 SEHNR and CDR2 FQNEAQ (reference sequence). The CDR3 has 11 residues. V was shortened by 8 bases and J by 2 bases, with 6 bases between the two germline ends. Sample: CD8+ T cells sorted from blood, taken at week 24, from a patient treated with tofacitinib. This TCR derives from a human donor with alopecia areata. The chain uses TRBV7-9 and TRBJ1-1, with D unresolved. The CDR3 sequence: CASLENTEAFF. CDR3 in DNA: TGTGCCAGCCTAGAAAACACTGAAGCTTTCTTT.